This T cell receptor beta chain emerged from a study of shared clonotypes between healthy human individuals. CDR3 size: 14 residues. CDR1 MNHEY and CDR2 SVGAGI come from the germline V gene. V lost 0 bases, J lost 1 base, and 7 bases lay in between. TCRdb keeps only in-frame clones here, not all; method: immunoSEQ multiplex PCR. In the table there are 2 million to 2.5 million clones, roughly 93% of which are singletons. J is TRBJ2-7 and V is TRBV6-5, with D hard to call. The sample taken for sequencing was naive CD4+ T cells from PBMCs. Subset here: CD45RA+ positively selected. The source is a man between 18 and 35 years old in good health. Some clones in this sample may be carry-over from other donors' samples. The CDR3 DNA reads as TGTGCCAGCAGTTACTCGGCGGCTTCCTACGAGCAGTACTTC. It translates to CASSYSAASYEQYF.